This T cell receptor beta chain was captured by sequencing in a study of shared clonotypes between healthy human individuals. The run depth of the assay was deep. Unsorted PBMC DNA sequencing spanned ten immunoSEQ deep assay plates. Repertoires were generated with immunoSEQ multiplex PCR, while TCRdb's copy carries only in-frame clones and drops some. The data contain some 450,000 clones, around 77% of them singletons. This clone was counted once. The sample comprised PBMCs. This TCR derives from a woman between 40 and 50 years old in good health. Some clones in this sample may be carry-over from other donors' samples.

The CDR3 DNA reads as TGTGCCAGCAGCACGGGGACAGTTTTTGAAAAACTGTTTTTT. It yields the protein CASSTGTVFEKLFF. The chain joins TRBV28 to TRBJ1-4; 7 bases align to TRBD1. Germline CDR1 MDHEN, CDR2 SYDVKM. The junction had 8 bases not matched to a gene; V was cut back by 6 bases and J by 7 bases. This CDR3 contains 14 residues.